This T cell receptor (beta chain) was captured by sequencing in a study of cytomegalovirus exposure and HLA in healthy donors. Whole-study context: An early release of data contained some 80 million unique TCRs, which came from HLA-typed donors. Points from the study as a whole: While the bulk of TCR sequences proved rare, some public TCRs turned up in many donors. Earlier analysis yielded a pattern in which most TCR beta V segments were productive about 87% or about 30% of the time. It has been reported that TCR beta sequences accurately predicted the HLA-A and HLA-B alleles of most subjects.

PCR employed 60 Vbeta and 13 Jbeta primers. Clones were read by immunoSEQ multiplex PCR, and TCRdb kept only the in-frame ones, dropping some. The table records fewer than 250,000 clones, 81% of them present only once. Germline loops: CDR1 LGHNA, CDR2 YNFKEQ. The CDR3 is 15 amino acids. V lost 0 bases to trimming and J lost 2 bases, with 8 bases between them. As concerns this clone: No antigen is known for it.

The V and J genes are TRBV4-2 and TRBJ1-5, with unresolved D. The TCR originated in a man aged 40-55 years in good health and CMV-seropositive. The sequenced material came from PBMCs. Written as DNA, the CDR3 is TGTGCCAGCAGCCAAGAATTAGCAGGCAATCAGCCCCAGCATTTT. As protein: CASSQELAGNQPQHF.